This entry lists 13 T cell receptor beta chains sequenced from one sample in a study of shared clonotypes between healthy human individuals. The table came from immunoSEQ multiplex PCR; TCRdb's copy has only in-frame clones and leaves some out. The data contain roughly 480,000 clones, around 80% of them singletons. Sequenced: PBMCs. The receptors come from a woman aged 40 to 50 in good health. Some clones in this sample may be carry-over from other donors' samples.

The chain has TRBV6-5 and TRBJ2-2; 9 bases align to TRBD2. Germline V CDR1 and CDR2: MNHEY, SVGAGI. Losses at the gene ends were 0 bases for V and 9 bases for J; bases not matched to a gene: 5. The CDR3 sequence is 15 residues long. CDR3 coding DNA: TGTGCCAGCAGTTACTCGAGTAGCGGGAGTAGGGAGCTGTTTTTT. It codes for CASSYSSSGSRELFF.

V gene TRBV6-6 combines with J gene TRBJ2-7; no clear D. CDR3 size: 16 residues. The germline CDR1 and CDR2 sequences are MNHNY and SVGAGI (reference sequence). Trimming took off 6 bases at V and 2 bases at J, with 20 bases between the two ends. The chain's CDR3 is CASSPQSPTSAYEQYF. CDR3 nucleotide sequence: TGTGCCAGCAGCCCCCAATCTCCGACAAGCGCCTACGAGCAGTACTTC.

This chain uses TRBV7-9 with TRBJ2-3; D not certain. The CDR3 is made up of 14 amino acids. The germline V and J ends were trimmed by 3 bases and 3 bases, with 10 bases remaining between them. The V gene's germline CDR1 is SEHNR and CDR2 FQNEAQ (reference sequence). Here the CDR3 reads CASSLDPATDTQYF. Here the CDR3 DNA reads TGTGCCAGCAGCTTGGACCCGGCAACAGATACGCAGTATTTT. Based on the CDR3 plus reference TRBV7-9 and TRBJ2-3, the full variable domain is DTGVSQNPRHKITKRGQNVTFRCDPISEHNRLYWYRQTLGQGPEFLTYFQNEAQLEKSRLLSDRFSAERPKGSFSTLEIQRTEQGDSAMYLCASSLDPATDTQYFGPGTRLTVL.

The V and J genes are TRBV2 and TRBJ1-5, with unresolved D. V shed 1 base and J shed 1 base, with 8 bases lying between them. The V gene's germline CDR1 is SNHLY and CDR2 FYNNEI. The CDR3 is made up of 15 amino acids. CDR3 bases: TGTGCCAGCAGTGAAGACGGACGGAGCAATCAGCCCCAGCATTTT. It specifies CASSEDGRSNQPQHF.

This clone appeared many times. The chain uses TRBV15 and TRBJ2-7; 9 positions agree with TRBD2. The V gene end was trimmed by 0 bases and the J gene end by 1 base; junction bases not matched to a gene: 7. Germline V gene lookup returns CDR1 LNHNV and CDR2 YYDKDF (reference sequence). This CDR3 is 17 amino acids long. Here the CDR3 DNA reads TGTGCCACCAGCAGAGATTTTAGCGGGGGACCATCCTACGAGCAGTACTTC. Its protein product is CATSRDFSGGPSYEQYF.

CDR3 sequence reads: CAWASGRRDTQYF. The CDR3 DNA follows: TGTGCCTGGGCTAGCGGGCGTAGGGATACGCAGTATTTT. V is TRBV30 and J is TRBJ2-3; TRBD2 matches at 8 bases. J lost 6 bases, V lost 5 bases, and 7 bases had no gene match. In germline, CDR1 is GTSNPN, CDR2 SVGIG (reference sequence). This CDR3 is 13 amino acids long.

In nucleotides, the CDR3 is TGTGCCATCAGTGCGGAAGGGTCGGGCAATCAGCCCCAGCATTTT. Translating it yields CAISAEGSGNQPQHF. The chain joins TRBV10-3 to TRBJ1-5; unclear D gene. The length of the CDR3 is 15 residues. V lost 4 bases, J lost 2 bases, and 12 bases lay in between. Germline assignment: CDR1 ENHRY and CDR2 SYGVKD.

The chain couples TRBV21-1 to TRBJ2-7; TRBD1 was called by the table and not checked on the DNA. TRBV21-1 is recorded as a pseudogene. The CDR3 is 15 amino acids. The CDR3 DNA follows: TGTGCCAGCAGCAAACCGGTGGGACAGGGTTACGAGCAGTACTTC. Residues: CASSKPVGQGYEQYF.

This chain links TRBV7-9 with TRBJ2-2; perhaps TRBD1 as D (6 bases). The CDR3 runs to 15 residues. Trimming stripped 2 bases from V and 1 base from J, with 8 bases between. Germline values: CDR1 SEHNR, CDR2 FQNEAQ (reference sequence). The CDR3 bases are TGTGCCAGCAGCTTATTGACAGGGAACACCGGGGAGCTGTTTTTT. This codes for CASSLLTGNTGELFF. The whole variable domain, remainder taken from reference TRBV7-9 and TRBJ2-2, is DTGVSQNPRHKITKRGQNVTFRCDPISEHNRLYWYRQTLGQGPEFLTYFQNEAQLEKSRLLSDRFSAERPKGSFSTLEIQRTEQGDSAMYLCASSLLTGNTGELFFGEGSRLTVL.

The CDR3 nucleotides are TGCGCCAGCAGCTTTGTAGACCTGGGGGGAGAGCAGTACTTC. This encodes CASSFVDLGGEQYF. The chain recombines TRBV5-1 with TRBJ2-7, with D maybe TRBD2 (6 bases). The ends were cut back, 2 bases at V and 7 bases at J, with 16 bases in the middle. The length of the CDR3 is 14 residues. Germline V lookup: CDR1 SGHRS, CDR2 YFSETQ.

This chain links TRBV5-6 with TRBJ2-7; 8 bases agree with TRBD2. Per the germline V gene, CDR1 is SGHDT and CDR2 is YYEEEE. This CDR3 comprises 15 residues. The trim removed 2 bases at V and 6 bases at J, leaving 10 bases unmatched. This chain's CDR3 is CASSFSAGGSGEQYF. The CDR3 nucleotides read TGTGCCAGCAGCTTCTCCGCGGGGGGTTCCGGCGAGCAGTACTTC.

The chain uses TRBV28 and TRBJ2-7, with TRBD2 as a possible D gene (5 bases). CDR1 is MDHEN and CDR2 is SYDVKM in the germline V gene. CDR3 length: 13 residues. Trimming removed 5 bases at V and 0 bases at J, with 8 bases between. This CDR3 reads CASSAGISYEQYF. The CDR3 coding sequence is TGTGCCAGCAGTGCCGGGATCTCCTACGAGCAGTACTTC.

This clone was counted between two and nine times. V and J are TRBV5-1 and TRBJ1-2; no definite D call. The CDR3 runs 12 residues. Germline V gene lookup returns CDR1 SGHRS and CDR2 YFSETQ. V dropped 3 bases and J dropped 4 bases, with 7 bases sitting between them. The CDR3 reads CASSSEAYGYTF. In DNA, the CDR3 is TGCGCCAGCAGCTCGGAGGCCTATGGCTACACCTTC.